The entry below gives a single TCR beta chain sequence along with its context. Its antigen remains unidentified. A much larger clone sits a single nucleotide away, making a read error possible. This CDR3 is missing its conserved last phenylalanine or tryptophan, likely due to a read error. Profiling of TCR beta VDJ combinations and CDR3 sequences used genomic DNA as the template. An Illumina HiSeq 2000 was the platform used for TCR repertoire sequencing. In the original analysis: Repertoire assessment relied on Simpson's diversity index, CDR3 size and DJ length profiles, and TRBV/TRBJ rearrangement plots. The immunodominant clone was defined as the most abundant DNA sequence in deep sequencing data. CDR3 amino acid sequences were checked for sharing between subjects and were compared against published repertoires and the VDJdb database. Using fastp at Q25 and MiXCR, TCRdb reprocessed the public reads and kept productive beta chains. Under each unique CDR3 protein, matching rows form one entry showing the most common genes and DNA. The V and J calls were determined by TCRdb, not by the authors. Counted in this sample were 120,000 or so distinct CDR3 sequences; less than 50% of them appeared once. About 2.7% of the sample comes from the top ten.

These data are taken from a study of CD8+CD57+ T cells in acquired aplastic anemia listed by TCRdb under 2018. Background for the entire study: DNA extracted from sorted CD4+ and CD8+ cells had a mean of roughly 3.3 ug, with a range of roughly 0.17 to 27.4 ug. CD8+CD57+ expansion was defined as a frequency above the mean frequency observed in healthy subjects. On the study overall, not on this receptor specifically: Around 27 CD8+ CDR3 sequences were found in both patients and controls but appeared to be highly expressed in patients and within the immunodominant clones of the patients. CD8+ Simpson's diversity did not differ significantly between patients and healthy controls (P=0.060).

V gives up 2 bases and J gives up 11 bases, and the segment between their germline ends measures 12 bases. The CDR3 is 12 amino acids long, termini counted. The retained sequence is limited to the CDR3, 36 bases, with the frame set at the first base. CDR1 MNHEY and CDR2 SVGAGI are derived from the germline V gene. The patients picked for sequencing were ones in whom flow cytometry had shown an expansion of CD8+CD57+ cells. Every patient had a diagnosis of severe acquired aplastic anemia based on International Study of Aplastic Anemia and Agranulocytosis and Camitta criteria. Patients had received no therapy at the time of blood sampling. In the study, sorted CD4+ and CD8+ blood T cells from patients with severe aplastic anemia and from healthy subjects underwent deep sequencing of TCR repertoires. Patients were enrolled in the USA under clinicaltrials.gov protocols 00001620, 01623167, 00001397, 00071045, 00081523 and 00961064. Ficoll-Paque density gradient centrifugation was used to isolate peripheral blood mononuclear cells. CD4+ and CD8+ T cells were sorted by FACS or magnetic beads before DNA extraction.

The source is a human donor with aplastic anemia. The chain joins TRBV6-5 to TRBJ1-2; the D gene lacks a confident call. Material: sorted CD4+, CD8+, or CD8+CD57+ T cells (not recorded which) from PBMCs. The CDR3 amino acid sequence is: CASSYPPMRYTL. The sequenced DNA: TGTGCCAGCAGTTACCCACCAATGCGTTACACCCTC.